Given below is one T cell receptor beta chain in context. The sample comes from a study of blood T cell repertoires in COVID-19. Across the whole study: Sites across the United States, Italy and Spain contributed samples from acute and convalescent COVID-19.

Measured with immunoSEQ multiplex PCR; TCRdb has only the in-frame clones, and not every one. The sample lists about 130,000 clones, roughly four fifths seen once, with 16% in the top ten. The origin of this receptor is a woman aged 45 to 65 with acute or convalescent COVID-19. The sequencing sample was made of peripheral blood.

CDR3 region: CASQTGFCYGYTF. The CDR3 DNA sequence: TGTGCCAGCCAGACAGGGTTCTGTTACGGCTACACCTTC. The rearrangement uses TRBV6-4 and TRBJ1-2; the match to TRBD1 covers 7 bases. In germline, CDR1 is MRHNA, CDR2 SNTAGT. The junction had 11 bases not matched to a gene; V was cut back by 8 bases and J by 8 bases. The CDR3 loop spans 13 amino acids.